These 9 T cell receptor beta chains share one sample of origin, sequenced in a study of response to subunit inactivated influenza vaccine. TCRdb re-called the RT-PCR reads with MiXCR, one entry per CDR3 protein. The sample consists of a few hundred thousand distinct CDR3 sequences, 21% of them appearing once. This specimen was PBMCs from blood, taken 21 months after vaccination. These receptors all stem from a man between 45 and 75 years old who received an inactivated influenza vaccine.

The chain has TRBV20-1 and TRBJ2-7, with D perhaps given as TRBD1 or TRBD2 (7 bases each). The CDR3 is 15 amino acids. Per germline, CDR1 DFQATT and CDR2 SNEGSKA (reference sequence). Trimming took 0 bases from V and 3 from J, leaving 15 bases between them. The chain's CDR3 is CSARDWEGAVYEQYF. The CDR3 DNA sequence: TGCAGTGCTAGAGATTGGGAGGGGGCTGTCTACGAGCAGTACTTC.

The CDR3: CSASGQGASGELFF. In DNA, the CDR3 is TGCAGTGCATCGGGACAGGGGGCATCCGGGGAGCTGTTTTTT. The chain couples TRBV20-1 to TRBJ2-2; 12 nucleotides line up with TRBD1. The CDR3 covers 14 residues. V shed 6 bases and J 6 bases; nucleotides not matched to a gene: 5. Per germline, CDR1 DFQATT and CDR2 SNEGSKA (reference sequence).

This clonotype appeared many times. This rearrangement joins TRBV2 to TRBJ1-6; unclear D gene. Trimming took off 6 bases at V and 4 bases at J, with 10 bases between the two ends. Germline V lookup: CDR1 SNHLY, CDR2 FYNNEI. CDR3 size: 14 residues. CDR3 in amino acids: CASSSGRYNSPLHF. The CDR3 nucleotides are TGTGCCAGCAGCTCCGGACGGTATAATTCACCCCTCCACTTT.

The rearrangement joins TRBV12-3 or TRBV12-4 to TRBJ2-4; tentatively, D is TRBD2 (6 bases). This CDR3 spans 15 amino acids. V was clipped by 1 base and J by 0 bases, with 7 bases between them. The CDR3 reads CASSLGGLAKNIQYF. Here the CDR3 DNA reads TGTGCCAGCAGTTTAGGGGGACTAGCCAAAAACATTCAGTACTTC.

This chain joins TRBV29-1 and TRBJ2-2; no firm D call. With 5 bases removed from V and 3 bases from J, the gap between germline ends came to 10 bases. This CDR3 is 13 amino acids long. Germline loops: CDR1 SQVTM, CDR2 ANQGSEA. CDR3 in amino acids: CSVYLQYTGELFF. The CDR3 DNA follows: TGCAGCGTTTATTTACAGTACACCGGGGAGCTGTTTTTT.

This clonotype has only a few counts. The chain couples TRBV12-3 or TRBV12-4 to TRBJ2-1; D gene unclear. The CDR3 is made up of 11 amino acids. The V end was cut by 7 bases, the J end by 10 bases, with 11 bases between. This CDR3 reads CASTQAAEQFF. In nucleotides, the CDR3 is TGTGCCAGCACCCAGGCGGCCGAGCAGTTCTTC.

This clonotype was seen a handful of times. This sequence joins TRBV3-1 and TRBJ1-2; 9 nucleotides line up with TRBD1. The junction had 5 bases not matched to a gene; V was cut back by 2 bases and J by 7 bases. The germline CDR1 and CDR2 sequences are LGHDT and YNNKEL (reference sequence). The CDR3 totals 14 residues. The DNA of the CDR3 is TGTGCCAGCAGCCAACAGGACAGGGGTAGTGGCTACACCTTC. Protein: CASSQQDRGSGYTF.

This CDR3 is CASVGLGTEAFF. CDR3 coding DNA: TGTGCCAGCGTGGGTTTAGGGACTGAAGCTTTCTTT. The chain links TRBV6-6 to TRBJ1-1; no reliable D call. This CDR3 spans 12 amino acids. The germline V gene has CDR1 MNHNY and CDR2 SVGAGI (reference sequence). V lost 8 bases, J lost 5 bases, and 12 bases lay in between.

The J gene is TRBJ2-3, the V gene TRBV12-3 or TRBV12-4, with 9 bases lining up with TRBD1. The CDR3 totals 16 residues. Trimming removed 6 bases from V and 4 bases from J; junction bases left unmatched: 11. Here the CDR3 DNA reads TGTGCCAGCAGGGAAACAGGGGGCGGGTTGGCAGATACGCAGTATTTT. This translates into CASRETGGGLADTQYF.